The clone carrying this T cell receptor (beta chain) turned up a few times. The antigen remains unidentified. It was with random hexamers that roughly 0.5 to 1 ug RNA was reverse transcribed. TCRdb reprocessed the immunoSEQ multiplex PCR reads via MiXCR and lists one record per CDR3 protein. The sample lists 150,000 to 200,000 distinct CDR3 sequences; almost 96% were seen once. The data were obtained in a study of CD8 T cells in Susac syndrome. Broader study findings: The CD4+ T cell repertoires of Susac syndrome were found to show no clonal expansion.

Germline values: CDR1 MDHEN, CDR2 SYDVKM. The V and J ends lost 4 bases and 6 bases respectively, with 8 bases between them. The CDR3 is 12 amino acids. This chain links TRBV28 with TRBJ2-3; D gene unclear. The TCR originated in a human donor with Susac syndrome. Sequencing was carried out using CD4+ T cells from PBMCs. CDR3 nucleotide sequence: TGTGCCAGCAGTTCCGTTACGGATACGCAGTATTTT. Its translation is CASSSVTDTQYF.